This T cell receptor beta chain was captured by sequencing in a study of T cell repertoires in cytomegalovirus infection. Whole-study findings and limits: People with CMV and the relevant HLA were identified by cumulative public TCR beta family frequency.

This clonotype was counted ten times or more. Antigen unknown. Trimming pared 5 bases from V and 0 bases from J, leaving 11 bases between. The germline V gene has CDR1 SGHVS and CDR2 FNYEAQ. The length of the CDR3 is 15 residues. Each CDR3 protein gets one entry after TCRdb re-called the reads with MiXCR. The repertoire consists of just under 550,000 distinct CDR3 sequences, with less than 30% occurring once and the leading ten covering less than 15%. This TCR came from a human donor in good health (CMV status not recorded). Some clones in this sample may be carry-over from other donors' samples. The chain is built from TRBV7-6 and TRBJ2-1, with D perhaps matching TRBD2 (5 bases). Specimen: PBMCs. The CDR3 loop is CASSPPGSSYNEQFF. The CDR3 nucleotides read TGTGCCAGCAGCCCCCCGGGGAGCTCCTACAATGAGCAGTTCTTC.